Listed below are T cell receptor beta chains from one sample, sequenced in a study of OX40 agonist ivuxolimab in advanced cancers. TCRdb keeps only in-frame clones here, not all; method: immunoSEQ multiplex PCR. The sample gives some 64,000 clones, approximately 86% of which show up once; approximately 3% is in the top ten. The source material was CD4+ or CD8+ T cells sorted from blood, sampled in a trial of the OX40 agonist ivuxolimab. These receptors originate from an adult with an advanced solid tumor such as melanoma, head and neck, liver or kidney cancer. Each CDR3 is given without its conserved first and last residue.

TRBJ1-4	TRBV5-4	ASSLLGGEKLF
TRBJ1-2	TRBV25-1	ASSGQGADYGYT
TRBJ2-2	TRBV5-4	ASSWPGPGVGELF
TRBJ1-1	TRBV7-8	ASSLRQMNTEAF
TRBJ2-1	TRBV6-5	ASSWDRSNEQF
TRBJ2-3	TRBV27	ASSPWTSGRGTDTQY
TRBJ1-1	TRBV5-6	ASSFRGYTEAF
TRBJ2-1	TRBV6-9	ASSTPGSYNEQF
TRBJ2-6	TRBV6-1	ASSDQQGSGANVLT
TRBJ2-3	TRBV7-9	ASSRGAGATDTQY
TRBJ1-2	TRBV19	ASSMDGTGARGYT
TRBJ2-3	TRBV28	ASSEPSRGTDTQY
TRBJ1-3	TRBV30	ACGTGLGANTIY
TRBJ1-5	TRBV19	ASSMVRGEKGTSQPQH
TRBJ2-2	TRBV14	ASSQLRAGELF
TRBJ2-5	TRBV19	ASNLGVGETQY
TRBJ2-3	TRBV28	ASSFYGRGTDTQY
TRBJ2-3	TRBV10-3	AISGRNTDTQY
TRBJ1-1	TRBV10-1	ASKGRLNTEAF
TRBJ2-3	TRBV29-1	SVSVNGDTQY
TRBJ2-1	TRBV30	AWSDSLAGNEQF
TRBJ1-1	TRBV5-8	ASRFSGTAIEAF
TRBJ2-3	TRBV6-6	ASRLGQNTDTQY
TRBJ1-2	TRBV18	ASSPTGPGGYT
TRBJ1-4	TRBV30	AWNTGQTNEKLF
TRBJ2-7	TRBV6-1	ASSRGSYEQY